This entry concerns a single TCR beta chain. The target of this receptor is not known. Base-call qualities are not available, and no considerably larger clone is one nucleotide away. These data belong to a study of tissue T cells after allogeneic stem cell transplantation (dated by TCRdb to between 2020 and 2023). Some background on the complete study: Several adult allo-HCT recipients with steroid-refractory GVHD were prospectively enrolled in a research-autopsy study over a roughly three-year period. Every GVHD patient received a graft from a donor; several grafts were unmodified and three were CD34-selected to deplete T cells. Gastrointestinal GVHD was present in all GVHD patients, each of whom received several lines of GVHD-directed therapy, and five of these patients also had skin involvement. Roughly five GVHD patients had pre-transplant PBMCs available, and those PBMCs were of recipient origin. In viably preserved blood and marrow, CD3+ T cells were flow-sorted if cell numbers allowed, whereas smaller samples went directly to DNA extraction. Using research autopsies of patients with and without GVHD, plus mouse models of GVHD, the study profiled TCR beta repertoires across many tissues. The human arm was a prospective observational study without blinding or randomization. The paper as a whole reports these results and caveats: In both patients and mice, only a limited portion of the TCR repertoire detected in tissues was captured by blood and spleen T cells. The study did not determine which tissue TCRs were alloreactive or antigen-specific, and some clones might have been persisting host cells. Not many T cell clones showed up in more than one patient, yet clustering based on motifs uncovered repertoire signatures that were shared across patients in a tissue-specific way. Within patients, how anatomically similar the tissues were was a key factor in shaping TCR repertoire composition, regardless of disease or transplant status. Sampling depth was acknowledged as a limitation, and the patient cohort was both small and clinically heterogeneous.

This sample's time point label indicates: recipient (host-origin) PBMCs collected before allo-HCT. Libraries came from the immunoSEQ multiplex PCR assay. TCRbeta CDR3 sequencing was done by Adaptive Biotechnologies at survey depth, reporting CDR3 sequences, V/J genes, productive frequency and template counts. Amplification of TCR beta CDR3 regions was performed from genomic DNA rather than from RNA. Per the source publication's procedure: Jensen-Shannon divergence served to quantify pairwise repertoire overlap between tissues, with 0 meaning identical and 1 meaning complete divergence. Based on pairwise JSD values, tissues were grouped by single-linkage agglomerative hierarchical clustering, and the results were shown as dendrograms. GLIPH2 was applied to all patient samples using simulation_depth 1000, kmer_min_depth 3, and cdr3_length_cutoff 8, and only groups with more than two unique CDR3s were retained. A standardized tissue-overlap score was calculated by extrapolating Jaccard GLIPH-group overlap across patients to a standard repertoire size of 1000 clones. Associations of diversity with clinical or experimental variables used linear mixed-effect models with tissue fixed effects and individual random effects. This immuneACCESS table, as held by TCRdb, lists in-frame sequences with V and J called but not all clones. Of the missing ones, under half trace to an unresolved V gene in checked studies; the others have no known cause. V, J and clone size are those of that table, while D and trimming were read from the DNA. In this sample the table shows tens of thousands of clones, 92% of which occur a single time. The ten largest account for approximately 3.8% of the sample.

The germline V gene gives CDR1 as KGHSH and CDR2 as LQKENI. V is trimmed back by 2 bases and J by 6 bases, and the junction contains 14 bases that no gene match accounts for. The CDR3 covers 18 residues, taking in both the cysteine and the phenylalanine. Left in the record is the CDR3 DNA by itself, 54 bases read in frame from the first base. The material was blood, obtained before transplantation. The clonotype originates from a woman between 40 and 69 years old who later had graft-versus-host disease after an allogeneic stem cell transplant. The rearranged segments are TRBV18 and TRBJ2-1; TRBD1 aligns with 9 central bases. The nucleotides are TGTGCCAGCTCACCAAATATCTTCCGGGACAGGGAGATCAATGAGCAGTTCTTC. Its protein is CASSPNIFRDREINEQFF.